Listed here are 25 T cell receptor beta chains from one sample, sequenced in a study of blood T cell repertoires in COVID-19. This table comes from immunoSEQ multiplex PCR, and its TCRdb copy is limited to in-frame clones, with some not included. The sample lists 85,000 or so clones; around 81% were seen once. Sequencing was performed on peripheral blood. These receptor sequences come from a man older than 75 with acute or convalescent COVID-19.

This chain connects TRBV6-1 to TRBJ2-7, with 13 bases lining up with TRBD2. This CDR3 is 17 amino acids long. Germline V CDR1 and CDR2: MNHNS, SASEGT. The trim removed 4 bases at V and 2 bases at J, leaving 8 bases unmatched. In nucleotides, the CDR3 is TGTGCCAGCAGTGCATGGACTAGCGGGAGATCAACCTACGAGCAGTACTTC. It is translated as CASSAWTSGRSTYEQYF.

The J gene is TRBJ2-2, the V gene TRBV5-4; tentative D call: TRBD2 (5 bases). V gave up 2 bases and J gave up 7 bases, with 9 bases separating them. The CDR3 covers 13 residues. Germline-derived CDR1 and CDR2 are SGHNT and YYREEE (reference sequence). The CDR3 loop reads CASSLVSVGELFF. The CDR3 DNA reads TGTGCCAGCAGCTTAGTTAGCGTCGGGGAGCTGTTTTTT. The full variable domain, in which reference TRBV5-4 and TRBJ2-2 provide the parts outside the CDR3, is ETGVTQSPTHLIKTRGQQVTLRCSSQSGHNTVSWYQQALGQGPQFIFQYYREEENGRGNFPPRFSGLQFPNYSSELNVNALELDDSALYLCASSLVSVGELFFGEGSRLTVL.

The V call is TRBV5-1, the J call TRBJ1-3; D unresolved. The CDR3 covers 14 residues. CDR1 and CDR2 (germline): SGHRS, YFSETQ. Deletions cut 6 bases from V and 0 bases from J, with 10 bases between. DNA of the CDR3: TGCGCCAGCACGTCGGGGTACTCTGGAAACACCATATATTTT. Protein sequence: CASTSGYSGNTIYF.

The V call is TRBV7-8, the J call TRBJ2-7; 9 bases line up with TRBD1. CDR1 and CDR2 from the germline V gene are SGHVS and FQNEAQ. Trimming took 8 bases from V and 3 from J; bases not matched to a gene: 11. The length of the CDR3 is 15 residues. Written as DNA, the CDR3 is TGTGCCAGCTCGCGCCGGGACAGGGCGGACTACGAGCAGTACTTC. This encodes CASSRRDRADYEQYF.

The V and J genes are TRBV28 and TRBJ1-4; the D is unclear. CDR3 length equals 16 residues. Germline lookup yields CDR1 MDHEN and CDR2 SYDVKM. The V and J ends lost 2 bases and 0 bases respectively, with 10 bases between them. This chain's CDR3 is CASSLAGIATNEKLFF. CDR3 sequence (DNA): TGTGCCAGCAGTTTAGCAGGAATTGCAACTAATGAAAAACTGTTTTTT.

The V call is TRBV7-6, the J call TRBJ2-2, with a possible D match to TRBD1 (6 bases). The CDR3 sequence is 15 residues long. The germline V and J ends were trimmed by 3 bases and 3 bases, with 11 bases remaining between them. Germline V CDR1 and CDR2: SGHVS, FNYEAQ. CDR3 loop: CASSFIAGDTGELFF. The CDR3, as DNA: TGTGCCAGCAGCTTCATTGCAGGGGACACCGGGGAGCTGTTTTTT. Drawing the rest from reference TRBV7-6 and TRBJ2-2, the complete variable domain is GAGVSQSPRYKVTKRGQDVALRCDPISGHVSLYWYRQALGQGPEFLTYFNYEAQQDKSGLPNDRFSAERPEGSISTLTIQRTEQRDSAMYRCASSFIAGDTGELFFGEGSRLTVL.

The CDR3 bases are TGTGCCAGCAGCCATCAAGCGCTGGGAAACACCATATATTTT. It encodes CASSHQALGNTIYF. V usage is TRBV14 and J usage is TRBJ1-3; no clear D. This CDR3 has 14 residues. Germline CDR1 and CDR2: SGHDN and FVKESK. The V and J ends lost 3 bases and 4 bases respectively, with 10 bases between them. The full variable domain, rest sourced from reference TRBV14 and TRBJ1-3, is EAGVTQFPSHSVIEKGQTVTLRCDPISGHDNLYWYRRVMGKEIKFLLHFVKESKQDESGMPNNRFLAERTGGTYSTLKVQPAELEDSGVYFCASSHQALGNTIYFGEGSWLTVV.

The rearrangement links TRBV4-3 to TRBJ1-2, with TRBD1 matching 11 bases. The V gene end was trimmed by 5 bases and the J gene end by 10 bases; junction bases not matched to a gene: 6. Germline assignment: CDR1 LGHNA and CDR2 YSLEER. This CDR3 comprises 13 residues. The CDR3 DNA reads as TGCGCCAGCAGCGTCCGGACAGGGGGCGACTACACCTTC. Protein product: CASSVRTGGDYTF.

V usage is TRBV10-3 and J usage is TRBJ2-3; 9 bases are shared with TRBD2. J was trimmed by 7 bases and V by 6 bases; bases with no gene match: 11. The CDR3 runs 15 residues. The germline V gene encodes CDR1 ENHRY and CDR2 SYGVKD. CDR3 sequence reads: CAIRQAGGEANTQYF. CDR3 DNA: TGTGCCATCAGGCAAGCGGGAGGCGAAGCAAATACGCAGTATTTT.

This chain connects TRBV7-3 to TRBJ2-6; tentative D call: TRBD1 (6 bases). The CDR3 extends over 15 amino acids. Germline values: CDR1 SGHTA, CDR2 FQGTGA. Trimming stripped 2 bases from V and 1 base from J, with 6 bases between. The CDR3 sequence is CASSLGQSGANVLTF. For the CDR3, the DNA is TGTGCCAGCAGCTTAGGACAGTCTGGGGCCAACGTCCTGACTTTC. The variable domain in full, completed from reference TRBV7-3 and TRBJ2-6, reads GAGVSQTPSNKVTEKGKYVELRCDPISGHTALYWYRQSLGQGPEFLIYFQGTGAADDSGLPNDRFFAVRPEGSVSTLKIQRTERGDSAVYLCASSLGQSGANVLTFGAGSRLTVL.

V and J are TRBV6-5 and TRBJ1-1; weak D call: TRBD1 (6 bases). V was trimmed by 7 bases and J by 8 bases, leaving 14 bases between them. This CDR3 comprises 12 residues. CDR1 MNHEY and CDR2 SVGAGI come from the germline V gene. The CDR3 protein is CASMGTLLEAFF. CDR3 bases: TGTGCCAGCATGGGGACATTACTCGAAGCTTTCTTT.

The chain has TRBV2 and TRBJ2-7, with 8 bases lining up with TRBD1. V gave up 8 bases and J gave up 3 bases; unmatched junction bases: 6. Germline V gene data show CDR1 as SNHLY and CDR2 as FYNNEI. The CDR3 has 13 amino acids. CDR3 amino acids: CASGRQGNYEQYF. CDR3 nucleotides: TGTGCCAGCGGAAGACAGGGGAACTACGAGCAGTACTTC.

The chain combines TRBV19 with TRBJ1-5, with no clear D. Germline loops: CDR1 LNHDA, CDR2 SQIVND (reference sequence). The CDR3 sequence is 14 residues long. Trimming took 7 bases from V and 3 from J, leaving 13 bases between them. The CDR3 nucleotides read TGTGCCAGTAAGGCAACGAGGCCCAATCAGCCCCAGCATTTT. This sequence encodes CASKATRPNQPQHF.

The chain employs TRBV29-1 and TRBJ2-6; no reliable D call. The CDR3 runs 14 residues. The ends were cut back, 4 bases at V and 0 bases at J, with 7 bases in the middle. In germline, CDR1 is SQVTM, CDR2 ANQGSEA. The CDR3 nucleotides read TGCAGCGTTGTTGAGGTCTCTGGGGCCAACGTCCTGACTTTC. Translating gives CSVVEVSGANVLTF.

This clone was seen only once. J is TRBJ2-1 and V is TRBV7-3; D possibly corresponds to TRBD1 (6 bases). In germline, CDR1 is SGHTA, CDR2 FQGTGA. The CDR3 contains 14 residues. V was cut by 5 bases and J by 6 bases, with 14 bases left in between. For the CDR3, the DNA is TGTGCCAGCAGCGCCGTACAGGGAAGCAATGAGCAGTTCTTC. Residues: CASSAVQGSNEQFF.

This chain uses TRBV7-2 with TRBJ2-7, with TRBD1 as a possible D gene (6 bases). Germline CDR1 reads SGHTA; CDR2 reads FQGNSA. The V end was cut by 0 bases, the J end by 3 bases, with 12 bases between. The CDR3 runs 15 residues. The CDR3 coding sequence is TGTGCCAGCAGCTTAGCGCCACAGGGCGTCTACGAGCAGTACTTC. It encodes CASSLAPQGVYEQYF.

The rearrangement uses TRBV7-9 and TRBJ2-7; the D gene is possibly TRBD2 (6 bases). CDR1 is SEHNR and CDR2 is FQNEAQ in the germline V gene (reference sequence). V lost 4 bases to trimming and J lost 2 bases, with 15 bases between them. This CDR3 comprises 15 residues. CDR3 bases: TGTGCCAGCAGCTCCCATAGCGGAAAAACCTACGAGCAGTACTTC. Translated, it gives CASSSHSGKTYEQYF. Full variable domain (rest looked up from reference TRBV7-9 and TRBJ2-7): DTGVSQNPRHKITKRGQNVTFRCDPISEHNRLYWYRQTLGQGPEFLTYFQNEAQLEKSRLLSDRFSAERPKGSFSTLEIQRTEQGDSAMYLCASSSHSGKTYEQYFGPGTRLTVT.

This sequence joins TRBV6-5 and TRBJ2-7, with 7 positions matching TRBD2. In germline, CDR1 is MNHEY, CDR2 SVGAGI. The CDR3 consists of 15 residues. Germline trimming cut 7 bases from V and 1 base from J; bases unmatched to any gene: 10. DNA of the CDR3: TGTGCCAGCACCTCTCCGGGACTACCATCCTACGAGCAGTACTTC. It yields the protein CASTSPGLPSYEQYF.

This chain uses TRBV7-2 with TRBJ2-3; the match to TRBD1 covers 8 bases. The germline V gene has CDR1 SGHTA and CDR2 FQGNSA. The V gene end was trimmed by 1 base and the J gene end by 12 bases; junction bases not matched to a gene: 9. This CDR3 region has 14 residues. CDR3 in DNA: TGTGCCAGCAGCTTAGTGGGTGGGCCAGGGGGCCAGTATTTT. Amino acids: CASSLVGGPGGQYF.

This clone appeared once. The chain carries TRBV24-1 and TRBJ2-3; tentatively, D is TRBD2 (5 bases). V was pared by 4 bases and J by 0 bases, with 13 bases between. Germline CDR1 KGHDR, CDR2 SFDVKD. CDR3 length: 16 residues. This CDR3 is CATSDAGSDSTDTQYF. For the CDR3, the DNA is TGTGCCACCAGTGACGCGGGTTCGGACAGCACAGATACGCAGTATTTT.

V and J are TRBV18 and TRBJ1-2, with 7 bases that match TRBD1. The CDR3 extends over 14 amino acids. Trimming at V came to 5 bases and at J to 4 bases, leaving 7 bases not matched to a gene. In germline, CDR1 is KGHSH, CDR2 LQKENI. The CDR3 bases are TGTGCCAGCTCAGGGCAGACAGGGTCCTATGGCTACACCTTC. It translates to CASSGQTGSYGYTF.

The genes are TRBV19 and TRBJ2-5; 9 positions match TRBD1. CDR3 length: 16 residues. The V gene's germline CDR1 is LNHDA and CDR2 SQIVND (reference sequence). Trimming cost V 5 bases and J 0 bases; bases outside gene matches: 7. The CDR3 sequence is CASSSPGTGNQETQYF. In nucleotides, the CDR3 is TGTGCCAGTAGTTCCCCCGGGACAGGGAACCAAGAGACCCAGTACTTC.

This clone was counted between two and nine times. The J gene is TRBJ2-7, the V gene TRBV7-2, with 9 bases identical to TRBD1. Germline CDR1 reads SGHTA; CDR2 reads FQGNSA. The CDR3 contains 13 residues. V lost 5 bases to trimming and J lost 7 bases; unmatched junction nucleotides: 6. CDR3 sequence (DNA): TGTGCCAGCAGCGCACAGGGGGCGGGAGAGCAGTACTTC. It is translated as CASSAQGAGEQYF.

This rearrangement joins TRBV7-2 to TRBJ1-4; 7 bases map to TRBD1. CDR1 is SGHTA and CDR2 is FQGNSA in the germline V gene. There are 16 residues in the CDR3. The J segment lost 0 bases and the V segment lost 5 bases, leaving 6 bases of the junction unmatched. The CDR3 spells CASSREGATTNEKLFF. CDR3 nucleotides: TGTGCCAGCAGCCGGGAGGGGGCGACAACTAATGAAAAACTGTTTTTT.

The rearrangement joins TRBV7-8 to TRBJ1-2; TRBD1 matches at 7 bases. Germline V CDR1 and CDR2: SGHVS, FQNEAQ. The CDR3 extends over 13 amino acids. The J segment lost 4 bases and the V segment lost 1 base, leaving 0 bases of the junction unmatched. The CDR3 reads CASSLDRGYGYTF. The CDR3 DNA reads TGTGCCAGCAGCTTAGACAGGGGCTATGGCTACACCTTC.